The 16 T cell receptor beta chains below come from one sample, sequenced in a study of cytomegalovirus exposure and HLA in healthy donors. Both 60 Vbeta primers and 13 Jbeta primers went into the PCR. Assay used: immunoSEQ multiplex PCR; TCRdb lists only in-frame clones, some missing. The data show around 140,000 clones, around four fifths seen once. Specimen: PBMCs. The receptors originated from a man aged 40-55 years in good health and CMV-seronegative.

The chain links TRBV7-8 to TRBJ1-1; tentatively, D is TRBD1 (5 bases). V gave up 5 bases and J gave up 4 bases, with 17 bases separating them. Looked up from germline, CDR1 is SGHVS and CDR2 is FQNEAQ. CDR3 length: 15 residues. This chain's CDR3 is CASSHRRVDGTEAFF. In DNA, the CDR3 is TGTGCCAGCAGCCACCGCAGGGTGGACGGCACTGAAGCTTTCTTT.

CDR3 DNA sequence: TGTGCCAGCAGCTTAGTCGACAGGAGATATAATGAAAAACTGTTTTTT. Translated, it gives CASSLVDRRYNEKLFF. The chain recombines TRBV11-2 with TRBJ1-4, with D perhaps matching TRBD1 (6 bases). This CDR3 is 16 amino acids long. The V gene lost 1 base and the J gene lost 4 bases, with 13 bases spanning the gap. Looked up from germline, CDR1 is SGHAT and CDR2 is FQNNGV.

For the CDR3, the DNA is TGTGCCAGTAGTCTTACGGGACAAATAGAGACCCAGTACTTC. This gives the protein CASSLTGQIETQYF. The chain recombines TRBV19 with TRBJ2-5, with D tentatively TRBD1 (6 bases). This CDR3 has 14 amino acids. V dropped 5 bases and J dropped 4 bases, with 14 bases sitting between them. Germline V gives CDR1 LNHDA, CDR2 SQIVND (reference sequence). The complete variable domain, with remaining parts taken from reference TRBV19 and TRBJ2-5, reads DGGITQSPKYLFRKEGQNVTLSCEQNLNHDAMYWYRQDPGQGLRLIYYSQIVNDFQKGDIAEGYSVSREKKESFPLTVTSAQKNPTAFYLCASSLTGQIETQYFGPGTRLLVL.

V is TRBV7-8 and J is TRBJ2-1, with 9 positions matching TRBD1. Unmatched junction bases numbered 6, after V lost 6 bases and J lost 6 bases. Germline loops: CDR1 SGHVS, CDR2 FQNEAQ. The CDR3 is made up of 14 amino acids. For the CDR3, the DNA is TGTGCCAGCAGTCCCGGGACAGGGTTCAATGAGCAGTTCTTC. This translates into CASSPGTGFNEQFF.

The chain joins TRBV5-1 to TRBJ2-1, with D perhaps matching TRBD1 (6 bases). The CDR3 contains 16 residues. The V end was cut by 4 bases, the J end by 0 bases, with 14 bases between. Germline V gives CDR1 SGHRS, CDR2 YFSETQ. The CDR3 coding sequence is TGCGCCAGCAGCCTGGGACACACCAGCTCCTACAATGAGCAGTTCTTC. Translation gives CASSLGHTSSYNEQFF.

This clone appeared a few times. This chain uses TRBV29-1 with TRBJ1-4; TRBD1 agrees at 8 bases. CDR1 is SQVTM, CDR2 ANQGSEA, per germline. The CDR3 runs 13 residues. J gave up 8 bases and V 3 bases, and 5 bases lay outside the gene matches. CDR3 coding DNA: TGCAGCGTTGAGACAGGGGAGGAAGAAAAACTGTTTTTT. Its translation: CSVETGEEEKLFF. Full variable domain (outside the CDR3, taken from reference TRBV29-1 and TRBJ1-4): SAVISQKPSRDICQRGTSLTIQCQVDSQVTMMFWYRQQPGQSLTLIATANQGSEATYESGFVIDKFPISRPNLTFSTLTVSNMSPEDSSIYLCSVETGEEEKLFFGSGTQLSVL.

The chain combines TRBV6-5 with TRBJ2-1; 7 bases match TRBD1. Germline V CDR1 and CDR2: MNHEY, SVGAGI. This CDR3 is 14 amino acids long. V gave up 5 bases and J gave up 2 bases; unmatched junction bases: 3. CDR3 nucleotide sequence: TGTGCCAGCAGTACAGGGGACCCCTACAATGAGCAGTTCTTC. Translated, it gives CASSTGDPYNEQFF.

The chain carries TRBV2 and TRBJ2-5, with TRBD2 as a possible D gene (7 bases). CDR1 and CDR2 from the germline V gene are SNHLY and FYNNEI. V lost 5 bases and J 5 bases, leaving 15 bases between the germline ends. The CDR3 consists of 14 residues. The DNA of the CDR3 is TGTGCCAGCAGTATTACGGGGGGCATGGAGACCCAGTACTTC. As protein: CASSITGGMETQYF. Using reference TRBV2 and TRBJ2-5 for the parts outside the CDR3, the full variable domain is EPEVTQTPSHQVTQMGQEVILRCVPISNHLYFYWYRQILGQKVEFLVSFYNNEISEKSEIFDDQFSVERPDGSNFTLKIRSTKLEDSAMYFCASSITGGMETQYFGPGTRLLVL.

The chain is built from TRBV27 and TRBJ2-1; 9 nucleotides agree with TRBD2. The CDR3 extends over 15 amino acids. Germline trimming cut 7 bases from V and 7 bases from J; bases unmatched to any gene: 11. Per the germline V gene, CDR1 is MNHEY and CDR2 is SMNVEV (reference sequence). The CDR3 region is CASTTGAGGLNEQFF. The CDR3 coding sequence is TGTGCCAGCACCACGGGGGCGGGAGGGCTTAATGAGCAGTTCTTC.

The V gene is TRBV4-2, the J gene TRBJ2-5, with 12 bases matching TRBD2. Germline V lookup: CDR1 LGHNA, CDR2 YNFKEQ. Trimming at V came to 4 bases and at J to 1 base, leaving 4 bases not matched to a gene. The CDR3 spans 16 residues. This CDR3 reads CASSLRTSGVQETQYF. The CDR3 bases are TGTGCCAGCAGCCTCAGGACTAGCGGGGTCCAAGAGACCCAGTACTTC.

This chain connects TRBV4-1 to TRBJ2-7; 10 nucleotides agree with TRBD2. The CDR3 loop spans 16 amino acids. Looked up from germline, CDR1 is MGHRA and CDR2 is YSYEKL. Trimming at V came to 3 bases and at J to 6 bases, leaving 11 bases not matched to a gene. CDR3 coding DNA: TGCGCCAGCAGCCAGGCACCGGGACTAGCGACCAGCGAGCAGTACTTC. Translation gives CASSQAPGLATSEQYF.

J is TRBJ2-5 and V is TRBV19; D perhaps matches TRBD2 (8 bases). The DNA matches TRBJ2-7 better at its end, which makes the J call doubtful. In germline, CDR1 is LNHDA, CDR2 SQIVND (reference sequence). The CDR3 sequence is 14 residues long. The CDR3 spells CASSRQGLGYEQYF. CDR3 DNA: TGTGCCAGTAGCAGACAGGGACTAGGGTACGAGCAGTACTTC.

The chain employs TRBV18 and TRBJ1-2; 7 bases are shared with TRBD1. The CDR3 is made up of 14 amino acids. Germline values: CDR1 KGHSH, CDR2 LQKENI. J lost 8 bases, V lost 6 bases, and 12 bases had no gene match. In nucleotides, the CDR3 is TGTGCCAGCTCGCGTGAGGGGGCGCAGTACGGCTACACCTTC. It translates to CASSREGAQYGYTF.

V is TRBV11-2 and J is TRBJ2-5; D is possibly TRBD2 (5 bases). V lost 3 bases to trimming and J lost 2 bases, with 10 bases between them. The germline V gene has CDR1 SGHAT and CDR2 FQNNGV. The CDR3 contains 14 residues. CDR3 DNA: TGTGCCAGCAGCTTCACTAGAGGACAAGAGACCCAGTACTTC. It yields the protein CASSFTRGQETQYF.

V gene TRBV21-1 combines with J gene TRBJ2-5; the table names TRBD1, a call not compared with the DNA. TRBV21-1 is a listed pseudogene. The CDR3 is made up of 15 amino acids. CDR3 sequence: CARKNRGVRKETQYF. The CDR3 nucleotides read TGTGCCAGGAAAAACAGGGGCGTACGGAAAGAGACCCAGTACTTC.

This rearrangement joins TRBV7-8 to TRBJ1-5, with a possible D match to TRBD1 (6 bases). The germline gives CDR1 SGHVS, CDR2 FQNEAQ. The CDR3 length is 20 residues. Trimming pared 3 bases from V and 4 bases from J, leaving 28 bases between. CDR3 amino acids: CASSLRVGIPRATGNQPQHF. The CDR3, as DNA: TGTGCCAGCAGCTTGAGGGTCGGTATCCCCCGCGCCACAGGGAATCAGCCCCAGCATTTT.